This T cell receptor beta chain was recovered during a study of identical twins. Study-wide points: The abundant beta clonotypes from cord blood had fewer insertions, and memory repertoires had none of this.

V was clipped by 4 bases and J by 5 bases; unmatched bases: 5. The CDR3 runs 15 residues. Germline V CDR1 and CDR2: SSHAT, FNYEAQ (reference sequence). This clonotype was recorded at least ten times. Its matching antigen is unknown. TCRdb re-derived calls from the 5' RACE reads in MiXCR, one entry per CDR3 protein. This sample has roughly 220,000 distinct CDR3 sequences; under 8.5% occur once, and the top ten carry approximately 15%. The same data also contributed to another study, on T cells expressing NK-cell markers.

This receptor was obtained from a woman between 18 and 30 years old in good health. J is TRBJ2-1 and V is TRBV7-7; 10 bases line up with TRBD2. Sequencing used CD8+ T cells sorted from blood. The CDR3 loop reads CASSSGLAANNEQFF. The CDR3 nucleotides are TGTGCCAGCAGCTCCGGACTAGCGGCCAACAATGAGCAGTTCTTC.